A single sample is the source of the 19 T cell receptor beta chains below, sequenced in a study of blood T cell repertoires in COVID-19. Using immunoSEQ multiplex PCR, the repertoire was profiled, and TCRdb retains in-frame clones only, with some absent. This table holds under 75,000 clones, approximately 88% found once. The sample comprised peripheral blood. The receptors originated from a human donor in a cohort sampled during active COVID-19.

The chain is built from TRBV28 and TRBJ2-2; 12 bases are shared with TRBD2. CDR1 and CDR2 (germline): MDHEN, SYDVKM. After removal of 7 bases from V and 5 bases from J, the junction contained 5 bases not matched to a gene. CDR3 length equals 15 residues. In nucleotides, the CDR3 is TGTGCCAGCACTCTACTAGCGGGAGGTACCGGGGAGCTGTTTTTT. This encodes CASTLLAGGTGELFF.

The CDR3 sequence is CASSSRRGNSNQPQHF. The DNA of the CDR3 is TGTGCCAGCAGTTCGCGCAGGGGGAATAGCAATCAGCCCCAGCATTTT. This chain connects TRBV27 to TRBJ1-5; 7 positions match TRBD1. J was trimmed by 0 bases and V by 4 bases; bases with no gene match: 6. The CDR3 consists of 16 residues. In germline, CDR1 is MNHEY, CDR2 SMNVEV (reference sequence).

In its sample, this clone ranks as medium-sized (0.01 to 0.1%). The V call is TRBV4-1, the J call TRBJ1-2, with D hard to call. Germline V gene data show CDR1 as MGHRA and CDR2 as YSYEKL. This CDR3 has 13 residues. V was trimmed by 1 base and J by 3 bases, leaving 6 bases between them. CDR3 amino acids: CASSQVSHYGYTF. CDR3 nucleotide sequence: TGCGCCAGCAGCCAAGTAAGCCACTATGGCTACACCTTC.

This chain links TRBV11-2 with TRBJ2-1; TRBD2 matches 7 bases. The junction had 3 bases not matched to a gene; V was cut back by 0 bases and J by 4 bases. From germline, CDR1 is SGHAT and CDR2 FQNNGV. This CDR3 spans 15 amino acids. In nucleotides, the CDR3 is TGTGCCAGCAGCTTAGAGCGGGAGAGGTACAATGAGCAGTTCTTC. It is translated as CASSLERERYNEQFF. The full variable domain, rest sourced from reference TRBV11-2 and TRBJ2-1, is EAGVAQSPRYKIIEKRQSVAFWCNPISGHATLYWYQQILGQGPKLLIQFQNNGVVDDSQLPKDRFSAERLKGVDSTLKIQPAKLEDSAVYLCASSLERERYNEQFFGPGTRLTVL.

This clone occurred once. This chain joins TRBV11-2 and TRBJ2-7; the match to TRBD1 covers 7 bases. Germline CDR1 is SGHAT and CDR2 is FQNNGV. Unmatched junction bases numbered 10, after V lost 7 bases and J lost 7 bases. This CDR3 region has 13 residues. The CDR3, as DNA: TGTGCCAGCACCAGAACAGGGGAAGGGGAGCAGTACTTC. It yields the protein CASTRTGEGEQYF.

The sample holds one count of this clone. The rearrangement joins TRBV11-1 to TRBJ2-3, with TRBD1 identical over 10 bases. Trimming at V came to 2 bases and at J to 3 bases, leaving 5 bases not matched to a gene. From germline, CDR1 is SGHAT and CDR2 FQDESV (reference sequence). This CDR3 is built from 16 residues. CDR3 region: CASSLMRQGATDTQYF. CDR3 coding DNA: TGTGCCAGCAGCTTAATGCGACAGGGGGCAACAGATACGCAGTATTTT.

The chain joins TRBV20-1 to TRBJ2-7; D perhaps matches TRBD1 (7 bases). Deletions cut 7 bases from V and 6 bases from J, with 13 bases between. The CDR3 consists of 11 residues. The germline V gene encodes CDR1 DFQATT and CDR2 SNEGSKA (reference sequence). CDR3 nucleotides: TGCAGTGTTCACAGGGGAGGCGAGCAGTACTTC. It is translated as CSVHRGGEQYF.

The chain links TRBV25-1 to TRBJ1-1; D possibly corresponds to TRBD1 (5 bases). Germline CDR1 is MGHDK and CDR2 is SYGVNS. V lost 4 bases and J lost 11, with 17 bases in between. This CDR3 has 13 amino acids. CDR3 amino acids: CASSASGGLPAFF. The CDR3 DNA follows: TGTGCCAGCAGTGCCTCGGGGGGGTTACCGGCTTTCTTT.

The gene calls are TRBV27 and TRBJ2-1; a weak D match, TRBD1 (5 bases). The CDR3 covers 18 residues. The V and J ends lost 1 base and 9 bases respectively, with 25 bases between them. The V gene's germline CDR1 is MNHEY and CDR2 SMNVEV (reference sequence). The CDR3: CASSLFHPDIGVESEQFF. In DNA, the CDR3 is TGTGCCAGCAGTTTATTCCATCCGGACATTGGGGTAGAAAGTGAGCAGTTCTTC.

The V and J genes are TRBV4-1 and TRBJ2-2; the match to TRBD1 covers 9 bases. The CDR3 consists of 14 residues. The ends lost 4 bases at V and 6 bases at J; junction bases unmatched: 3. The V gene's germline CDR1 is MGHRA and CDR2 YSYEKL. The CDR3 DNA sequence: TGCGCCAGCAGCCCCTACAGGGGGCCCGGGGAGCTGTTTTTT. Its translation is CASSPYRGPGELFF.

The CDR3 reads CASRPGRQGGEAFF. The DNA for the CDR3 is TGCGCCAGCAGACCCGGTAGACAGGGCGGGGAAGCTTTCTTT. This chain uses TRBV5-1 with TRBJ1-1; 7 positions match TRBD1. This CDR3 has 14 residues. Germline V lookup: CDR1 SGHRS, CDR2 YFSETQ. The junction had 12 bases not matched to a gene; V was cut back by 5 bases and J by 8 bases.

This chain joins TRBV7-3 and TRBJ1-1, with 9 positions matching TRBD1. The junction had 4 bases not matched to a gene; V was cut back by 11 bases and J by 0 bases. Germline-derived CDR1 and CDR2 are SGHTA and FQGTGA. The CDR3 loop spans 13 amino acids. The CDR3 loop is CADRGSMNTEAFF. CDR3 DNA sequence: TGTGCCGACAGGGGGAGCATGAACACTGAAGCTTTCTTT.

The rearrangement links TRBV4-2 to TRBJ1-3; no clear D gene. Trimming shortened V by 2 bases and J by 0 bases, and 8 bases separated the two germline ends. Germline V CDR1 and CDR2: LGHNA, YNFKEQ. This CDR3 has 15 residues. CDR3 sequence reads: CASSQSASSGNTIYF. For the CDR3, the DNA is TGTGCCAGCAGCCAAAGCGCGAGCTCTGGAAACACCATATATTTT.

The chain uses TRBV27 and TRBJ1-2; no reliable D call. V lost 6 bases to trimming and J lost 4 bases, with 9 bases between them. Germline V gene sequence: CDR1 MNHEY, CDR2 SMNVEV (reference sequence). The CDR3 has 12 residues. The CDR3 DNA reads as TGTGCCAGCAGCCCGGGTGGCTATGGCTACACCTTC. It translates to CASSPGGYGYTF.

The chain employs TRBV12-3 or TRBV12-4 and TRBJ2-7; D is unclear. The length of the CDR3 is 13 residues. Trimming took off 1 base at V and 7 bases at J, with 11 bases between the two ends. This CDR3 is CASSLVTVPEQYF. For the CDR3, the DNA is TGTGCCAGCAGTTTAGTAACAGTACCAGAGCAGTACTTC.

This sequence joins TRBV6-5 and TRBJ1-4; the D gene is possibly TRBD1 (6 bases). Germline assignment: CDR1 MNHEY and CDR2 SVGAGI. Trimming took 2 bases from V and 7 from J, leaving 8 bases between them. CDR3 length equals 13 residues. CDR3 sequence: CASSYEGGEKLFF. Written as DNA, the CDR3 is TGTGCCAGCAGTTACGAAGGGGGTGAAAAACTGTTTTTT.

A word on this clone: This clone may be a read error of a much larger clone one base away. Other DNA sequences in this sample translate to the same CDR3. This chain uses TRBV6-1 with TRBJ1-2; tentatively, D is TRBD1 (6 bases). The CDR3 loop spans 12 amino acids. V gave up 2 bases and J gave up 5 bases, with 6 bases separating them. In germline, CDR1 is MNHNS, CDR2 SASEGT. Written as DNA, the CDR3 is TGTGCCAGCAGTGAACAGGGGTATGGCTACACCTTC. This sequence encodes CASSEQGYGYTF.

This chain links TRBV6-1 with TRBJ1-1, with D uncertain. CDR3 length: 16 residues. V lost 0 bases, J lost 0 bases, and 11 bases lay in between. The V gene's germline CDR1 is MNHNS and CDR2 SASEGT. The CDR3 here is CASSEASTEMNTEAFF. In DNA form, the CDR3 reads TGTGCCAGCAGTGAAGCGTCTACAGAAATGAACACTGAAGCTTTCTTT.

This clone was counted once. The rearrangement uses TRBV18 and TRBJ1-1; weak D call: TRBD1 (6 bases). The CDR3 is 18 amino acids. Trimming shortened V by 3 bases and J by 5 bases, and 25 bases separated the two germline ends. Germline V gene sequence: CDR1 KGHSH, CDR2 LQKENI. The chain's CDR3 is CASSPMLLSQGRGTEAFF. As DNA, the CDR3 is TGTGCCAGCTCACCGATGTTACTTTCACAGGGTCGGGGTACTGAAGCTTTCTTT.